The 15 T cell receptor beta chains listed next were all sequenced from one sample in a study of identical twins. In TCRdb, the 5' RACE reads were re-called with MiXCR into one record per CDR3 protein. The sample shows 640,000 or so distinct CDR3 sequences, around 6.1% of them seen only once. Sequencing was carried out using naive T cells sorted from blood. These receptors came from a man between 18 and 35 years old in good health.

This clonotype was found a few times. The J gene is TRBJ2-1, the V gene TRBV19, with no clear D. The germline CDR1 and CDR2 sequences are LNHDA and SQIVND (reference sequence). V gave up 6 bases and J gave up 9 bases, with 15 bases separating them. The CDR3 extends over 13 amino acids. In DNA, the CDR3 is TGTGCCAGTAGGGAGCCCGGATGGCGTGAGCAGTTCTTC. It translates to CASREPGWREQFF. Filled out from reference TRBV19 and TRBJ2-1, the complete variable domain reads DGGITQSPKYLFRKEGQNVTLSCEQNLNHDAMYWYRQDPGQGLRLIYYSQIVNDFQKGDIAEGYSVSREKKESFPLTVTSAQKNPTAFYLCASREPGWREQFFGPGTRLTVL.

The chain uses TRBV27 and TRBJ1-3; D unresolved. Germline CDR1 reads MNHEY; CDR2 reads SMNVEV (reference sequence). The CDR3 has 13 amino acids. The V end lost 6 bases, the J end lost 0 bases, and 6 bases lay between the germline ends. This CDR3 reads CASRARSGNTIYF. The CDR3 DNA is TGTGCCAGCAGGGCCCGCTCTGGAAACACCATATATTTT.

This clonotype was observed a handful of times. This rearrangement joins TRBV25-1 to TRBJ2-5; maybe TRBD2 (7 bases). The CDR3 is 15 amino acids. Looked up from germline, CDR1 is MGHDK and CDR2 is SYGVNS. The ends were cut back, 4 bases at V and 5 bases at J, with 17 bases in the middle. The CDR3 DNA reads TGTGCCAGCAGTGTCTGGAGGGGGGGCTCGGAGACCCAGTACTTC. Translated: CASSVWRGGSETQYF. Supplemented by reference TRBV25-1 and TRBJ2-5, the full variable domain reads EADIYQTPRYLVIGTGKKITLECSQTMGHDKMYWYQQDPGMELHLIHYSYGVNSTEKGDLSSESTVSRIRTEHFPLTLESARPSHTSQYLCASSVWRGGSETQYFGPGTRLLVL.

The chain combines TRBV5-6 with TRBJ1-1; possible D gene TRBD1, 5 bases. The CDR3 extends over 15 amino acids. Trimming cost V 0 bases and J 0 bases, with 9 bases left between them. The V gene's germline CDR1 is SGHDT and CDR2 YYEEEE. CDR3 DNA sequence: TGTGCCAGCAGCTTGGACGCAGGGATGAACACTGAAGCTTTCTTT. Protein: CASSLDAGMNTEAFF.

This clonotype was seen at least ten times. The chain couples TRBV4-3 to TRBJ2-3; TRBD2 matches 9 bases. The CDR3 has 15 amino acids. Looked up from germline, CDR1 is LGHNA and CDR2 is YSLEER. Trimming removed 4 bases from V and 5 bases from J; junction bases left unmatched: 7. This CDR3 reads CASSLIAGDKDTQYF. The DNA for the CDR3 is TGCGCCAGCAGCCTGATAGCGGGAGATAAAGATACGCAGTATTTT.

At least ten counts were recorded for this clonotype. The chain is built from TRBV18 and TRBJ2-3, with D possibly being TRBD1 (6 bases). CDR1 KGHSH and CDR2 LQKENI come from the germline V gene. CDR3 size: 12 residues. The V end lost 8 bases, the J end lost 6 bases, and 12 bases lay between the germline ends. As DNA, the CDR3 is TGTGCCAGCAGCCCTCAGGGGGATACGCAGTATTTT. Translated, it gives CASSPQGDTQYF.

This rearrangement joins TRBV20-1 to TRBJ2-1; 10 bases are shared with TRBD2. This CDR3 contains 15 residues. Germline CDR1 is DFQATT and CDR2 is SNEGSKA (reference sequence). V trimming: 5 bases; J trimming: 9 bases; junction bases outside the gene matches: 13. CDR3 protein: CSARRQREGRGEQFF. The CDR3 DNA follows: TGCAGTGCTCGCCGACAGCGGGAGGGCCGTGGTGAGCAGTTCTTC.

Ten or more counts support this clonotype. The chain combines TRBV20-1 with TRBJ2-4, with D perhaps given as TRBD1 or TRBD2 (5 bases each). Per germline, CDR1 DFQATT and CDR2 SNEGSKA (reference sequence). V gave up 4 bases and J gave up 4 bases, with 17 bases separating them. The CDR3 sequence is 15 residues long. CDR3 bases: TGCAGTGCTATAACCGGGACGGACTCAAAAAACATTCAGTACTTC. It specifies CSAITGTDSKNIQYF.

There are a few counts of this clonotype. This chain joins TRBV19 and TRBJ1-1; D unclear. V was cut by 3 bases and J by 1 base, with 6 bases left in between. The CDR3 is 13 residues long. The V gene's germline CDR1 is LNHDA and CDR2 SQIVND (reference sequence). The CDR3 DNA follows: TGTGCCAGTAGTATGGTACAGAACACTGAAGCTTTCTTT. Its translation: CASSMVQNTEAFF.

This clonotype was detected only a few times. The J gene is TRBJ2-7, the V gene TRBV6-1; D may be TRBD1 (6 bases). The V gene's germline CDR1 is MNHNS and CDR2 SASEGT. This CDR3 has 15 residues. The V end lost 5 bases, the J end lost 2 bases, and 16 bases lay between the germline ends. The DNA of the CDR3 is TGTGCCAGCAGTAGGGGGATCAGGGTGACCTACGAGCAGTACTTC. Amino acid sequence: CASSRGIRVTYEQYF.

The chain links TRBV15 to TRBJ1-4; D not resolved. CDR3 length: 14 residues. Germline CDR1 LNHNV, CDR2 YYDKDF (reference sequence). Trimming stripped 4 bases from V and 0 bases from J, with 6 bases between. This chain's CDR3 is CATSTGTTNEKLFF. The CDR3, as DNA: TGTGCCACCAGCACGGGTACAACTAATGAAAAACTGTTTTTT.

A few counts support this clonotype. This sequence joins TRBV12-3 or TRBV12-4 and TRBJ2-5, with 11 bases aligning to TRBD2. The CDR3 loop spans 16 amino acids. With V trimmed by 5 bases and J by 4 bases, 9 bases remained unmatched. The CDR3: CASSMKLAGVGETQYF. The CDR3 DNA reads as TGTGCCAGCAGTATGAAACTAGCGGGAGTGGGAGAGACCCAGTACTTC.

In this sample, this clonotype turned up many times. This chain connects TRBV27 to TRBJ2-1; 16 bases line up with TRBD2. The length of the CDR3 is 18 residues. Germline loops: CDR1 MNHEY, CDR2 SMNVEV (reference sequence). Trimming at V came to 7 bases and at J to 9 bases, leaving 15 bases not matched to a gene. CDR3 protein: CASTPGTSGRALIGEQFF. The CDR3, as DNA: TGTGCCAGCACCCCCGGGACTAGCGGGAGGGCCCTCATCGGTGAGCAGTTCTTC.

Ten or more counts support this clonotype. This sequence joins TRBV20-1 and TRBJ1-2; D not certain. This CDR3 is 14 amino acids long. The germline V gene has CDR1 DFQATT and CDR2 SNEGSKA (reference sequence). Trimming pared 1 base from V and 2 bases from J, leaving 11 bases between. CDR3 DNA sequence: TGCAGTGCTAGAGCTCGGCAGTCCAACTATGGCTACACCTTC. Amino acids: CSARARQSNYGYTF.

The chain has TRBV3-1 and TRBJ2-5; perhaps TRBD2 as D (6 bases). Germline CDR1 LGHDT, CDR2 YNNKEL (reference sequence). V was trimmed by 4 bases and J by 4 bases, leaving 16 bases between them. The CDR3 is 15 residues long. CDR3 bases: TGTGCCAGCAGCCCCCACGGAGGGAGTGGAGAGACCCAGTACTTC. Translated, it gives CASSPHGGSGETQYF.